These T cell receptor beta chains were read from a single sample in a study of blood T cells in healthy people across ages. TCRdb reprocessed the 5' RACE reads with MiXCR, giving one entry per CDR3 protein. The sample gives roughly 1.9 million distinct CDR3 sequences, 35% to 50% of which show up once; roughly 24% is in the top ten. Sequenced input: blood. Receptors originate from a human donor in good health. CDR3s include the opening cysteine and the closing phenylalanine or tryptophan. D genes are given only for firm matches. Not every row has a clone size; where given, it reads once, few, many or a size class.

j_gene | v_gene | abundance | d_gene | CDR3aa | CDR3nt
TRBJ2-5 | TRBV5-6 | few | - | CASSSQQGQETQYF | TGTGCCAGCAGCTCCCAACAGGGCCAAGAGACCCAGTACTTC
TRBJ1-3 | TRBV19 | once | - | CASTETIAVHTIYF | TGTGCCAGTACAGAAACCATCGCAGTTCACACCATATATTTT
TRBJ1-5 | TRBV15 | many | - | CATSRDIQINQPQHF | TGTGCCACCAGCAGAGATATACAGATCAATCAGCCCCAGCATTTT
TRBJ1-2 | TRBV6-5 | few | TRBD1 | CASSPYPGTDGYTF | TGTGCCAGCAGTCCATATCCGGGGACAGACGGCTACACCTTC
TRBJ2-1 | TRBV4-2 | few | - | CASSLTGTPTDEQFF | TGTGCCAGCAGCCTCACCGGGACCCCGACCGATGAGCAGTTCTTC
TRBJ2-5 | TRBV20-1 | - | TRBD2 | CSGYLAGKTQYF | TGCAGTGGATATCTAGCGGGGAAGACCCAGTACTTC
TRBJ1-4 | TRBV20-1 | once | TRBD1 | CSARVAPGGNEKLFF | TGCAGTGCTAGGGTGGCGCCAGGGGGAAATGAAAAACTGTTTTTT
TRBJ2-1 | TRBV29-1 | - | - | CSVEEGTETYNEQFF | TGCAGCGTAGAGGAGGGGACGGAGACCTACAATGAGCAGTTCTTC
TRBJ2-3 | TRBV7-2 | - | - | CAASTRGYTQYF | TGTGCCGCATCAACCAGGGGTTATACGCAGTATTTT
TRBJ1-2 | TRBV4-3 | - | - | CASSQESSRIYGYTF | TGCGCCAGCAGCCAAGAAAGTTCCAGAATCTATGGCTACACCTTC
TRBJ2-1 | TRBV20-1 | - | - | CSAHDSGYNEQFF | TGCAGTGCCCACGACAGTGGGTACAATGAGCAGTTCTTC
TRBJ1-6 | TRBV20-1 | - | - | CSASVPSGNSPLHF | TGCAGTGCTAGTGTCCCATCTGGGAATTCACCCCTCCACTTT
TRBJ2-1 | TRBV6-2/TRBV6-3 | few | TRBD2 | CASSSSGGRGEQFF | TGTGCCAGCAGTTCTAGCGGGGGGCGGGGTGAGCAGTTCTTC
TRBJ1-2 | TRBV12-3/TRBV12-4 | few | TRBD1 | CASSFEGAGYGYTF | TGTGCCAGCAGTTTCGAGGGGGCAGGCTATGGCTACACCTTC
TRBJ2-1 | TRBV12-3/TRBV12-4 | - | TRBD1 | CASSRDRSYNERFF | TGTGCCAGCAGTAGGGACAGGTCCTACAATGAGCGGTTCTTC
TRBJ1-5 | TRBV20-1 | few | - | CSARGQNQPQHF | TGCAGTGCTAGGGGTCAAAATCAGCCCCAGCATTTT
TRBJ2-5 | TRBV5-1 | - | TRBD1 | CASSSDRAWETQYF | TGCGCCAGCAGCTCCGACAGGGCCTGGGAGACCCAGTACTTC
TRBJ2-4 | TRBV9 | - | - | CASSVGGVGAKNIQYF | TGTGCCAGCAGCGTAGGTGGGGTAGGGGCCAAAAACATTCAGTACTTC